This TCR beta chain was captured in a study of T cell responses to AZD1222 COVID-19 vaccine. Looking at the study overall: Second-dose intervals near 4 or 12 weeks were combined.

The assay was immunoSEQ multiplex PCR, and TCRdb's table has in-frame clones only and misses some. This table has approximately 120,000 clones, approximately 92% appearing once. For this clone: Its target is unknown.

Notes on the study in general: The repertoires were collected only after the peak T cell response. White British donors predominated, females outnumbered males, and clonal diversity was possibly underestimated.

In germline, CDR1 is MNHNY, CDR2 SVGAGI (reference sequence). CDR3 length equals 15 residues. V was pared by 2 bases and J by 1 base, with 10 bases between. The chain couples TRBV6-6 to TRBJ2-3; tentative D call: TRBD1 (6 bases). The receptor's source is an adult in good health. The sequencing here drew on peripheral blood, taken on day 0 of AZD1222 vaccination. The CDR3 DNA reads TGTGCCAGCAGTTACAGTGCAGGGGGCACAGATACGCAGTATTTT. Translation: CASSYSAGGTDTQYF.